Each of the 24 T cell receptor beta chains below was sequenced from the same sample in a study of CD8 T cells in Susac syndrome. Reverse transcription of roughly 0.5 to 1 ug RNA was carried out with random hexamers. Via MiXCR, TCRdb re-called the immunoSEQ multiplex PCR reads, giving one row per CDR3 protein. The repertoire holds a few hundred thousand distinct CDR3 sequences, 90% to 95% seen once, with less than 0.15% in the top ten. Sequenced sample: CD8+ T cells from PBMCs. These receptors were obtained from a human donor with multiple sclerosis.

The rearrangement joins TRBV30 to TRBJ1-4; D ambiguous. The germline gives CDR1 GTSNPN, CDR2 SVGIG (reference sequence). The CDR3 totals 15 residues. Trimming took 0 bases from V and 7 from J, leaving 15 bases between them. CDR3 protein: CAWSVMAAIGEKLFF. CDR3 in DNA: TGTGCCTGGAGTGTGATGGCAGCGATAGGTGAAAAACTGTTTTTT.

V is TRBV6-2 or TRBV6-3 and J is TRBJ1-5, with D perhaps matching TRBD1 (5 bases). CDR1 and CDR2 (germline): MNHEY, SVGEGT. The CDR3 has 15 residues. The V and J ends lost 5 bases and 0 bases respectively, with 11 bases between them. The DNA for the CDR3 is TGTGCCAGCAGTCCGTGGACACCTAGCAATCAGCCCCAGCATTTT. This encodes CASSPWTPSNQPQHF.

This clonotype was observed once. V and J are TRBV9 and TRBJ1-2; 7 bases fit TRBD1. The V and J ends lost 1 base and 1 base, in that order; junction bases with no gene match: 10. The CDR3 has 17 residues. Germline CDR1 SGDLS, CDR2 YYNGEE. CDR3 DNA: TGTGCCAGCAGCGTATCCGACAGGGTGGAGATTAACTATGGCTACACCTTC. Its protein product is CASSVSDRVEINYGYTF.

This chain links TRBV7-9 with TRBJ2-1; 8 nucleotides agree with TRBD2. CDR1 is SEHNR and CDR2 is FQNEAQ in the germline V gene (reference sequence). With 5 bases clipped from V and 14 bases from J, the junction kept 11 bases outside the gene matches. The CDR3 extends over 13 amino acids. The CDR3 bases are TGTGCCAGCAGCCCCGACGGGGGGGACATGAAGTTCTTC. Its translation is CASSPDGGDMKFF. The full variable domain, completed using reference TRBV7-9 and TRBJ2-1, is DTGVSQNPRHKITKRGQNVTFRCDPISEHNRLYWYRQTLGQGPEFLTYFQNEAQLEKSRLLSDRFSAERPKGSFSTLEIQRTEQGDSAMYLCASSPDGGDMKFFGPGTRLTVL.

The CDR3 loop reads CASSPRQVFGLHTEAFF. CDR3 DNA sequence: TGTGCCAGCAGCCCCCGACAGGTTTTTGGTCTTCACACTGAAGCTTTCTTT. V and J are TRBV13 and TRBJ1-1; D perhaps matches TRBD1 (6 bases). V lost 5 bases, J lost 3 bases, and 22 bases lay in between. The germline V gene has CDR1 PRHDT and CDR2 FYEKMQ (reference sequence). The CDR3 sequence is 17 residues long. Supplemented by reference TRBV13 and TRBJ1-1, the full variable domain reads AAGVIQSPRHLIKEKRETATLKCYPIPRHDTVYWYQQGPGQDPQFLISFYEKMQSDKGSIPDRFSAQQFSDYHSELNMSSLELGDSALYFCASSPRQVFGLHTEAFFGQGTRLTVV.

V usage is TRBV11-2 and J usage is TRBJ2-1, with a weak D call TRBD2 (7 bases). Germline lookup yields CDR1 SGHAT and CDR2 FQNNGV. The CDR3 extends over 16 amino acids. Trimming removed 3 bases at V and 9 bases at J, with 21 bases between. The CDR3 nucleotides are TGTGCCAGCAGCTTCTTGGTTGTTTCGGGGGGCCTTGAGCAGTTCTTC. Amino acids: CASSFLVVSGGLEQFF.

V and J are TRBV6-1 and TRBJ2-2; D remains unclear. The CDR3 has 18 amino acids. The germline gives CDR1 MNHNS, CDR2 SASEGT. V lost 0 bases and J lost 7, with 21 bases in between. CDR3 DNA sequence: TGTGCCAGCAGTGAAGCAACATCGGGCAAGGAGTTCGGCGGGGAGCTGTTTTTT. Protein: CASSEATSGKEFGGELFF.

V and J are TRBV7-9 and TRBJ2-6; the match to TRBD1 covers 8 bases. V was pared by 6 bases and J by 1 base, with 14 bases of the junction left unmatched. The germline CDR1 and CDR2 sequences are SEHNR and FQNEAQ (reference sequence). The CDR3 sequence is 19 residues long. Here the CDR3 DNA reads TGTGCCAGCAGTTACCGTTCCGGGACAGGTTATTCTGGGGCCAACGTCCTGACTTTC. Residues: CASSYRSGTGYSGANVLTF.

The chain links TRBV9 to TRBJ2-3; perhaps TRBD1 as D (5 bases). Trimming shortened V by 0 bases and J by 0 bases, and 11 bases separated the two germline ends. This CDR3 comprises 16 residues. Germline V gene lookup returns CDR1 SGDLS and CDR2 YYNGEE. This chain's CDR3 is CASSVGYRTSTDTQYF. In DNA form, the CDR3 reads TGTGCCAGCAGCGTAGGTTATAGGACAAGCACAGATACGCAGTATTTT.

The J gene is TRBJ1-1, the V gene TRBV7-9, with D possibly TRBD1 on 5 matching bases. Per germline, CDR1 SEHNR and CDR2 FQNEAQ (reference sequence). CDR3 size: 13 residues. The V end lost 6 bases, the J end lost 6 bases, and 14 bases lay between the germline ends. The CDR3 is CASSRPAGPEAFF. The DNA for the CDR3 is TGTGCCAGCAGTCGACCGGCGGGGCCTGAAGCTTTCTTT.

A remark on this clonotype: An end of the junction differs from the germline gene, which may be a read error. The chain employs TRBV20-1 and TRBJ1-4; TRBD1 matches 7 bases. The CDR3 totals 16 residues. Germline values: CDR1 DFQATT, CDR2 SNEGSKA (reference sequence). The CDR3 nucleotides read TGCAGCGGTCGACAGGGTTGGACTGCAACAAATGAAAAACTGTTTTTT. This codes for CSGRQGWTATNEKLFF.

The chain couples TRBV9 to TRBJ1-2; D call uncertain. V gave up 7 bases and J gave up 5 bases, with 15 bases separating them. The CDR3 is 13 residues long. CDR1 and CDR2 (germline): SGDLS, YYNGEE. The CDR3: CASESSPGYGYTF. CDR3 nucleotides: TGTGCCAGCGAGAGCTCCCCGGGGTATGGCTACACCTTC.

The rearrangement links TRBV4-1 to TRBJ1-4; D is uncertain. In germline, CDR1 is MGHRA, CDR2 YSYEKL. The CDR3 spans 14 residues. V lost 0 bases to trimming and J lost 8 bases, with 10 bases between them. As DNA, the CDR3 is TGCGCCAGCAGCCAAGACCCTGAGGAGGAAAAACTGTTTTTT. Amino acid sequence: CASSQDPEEEKLFF.

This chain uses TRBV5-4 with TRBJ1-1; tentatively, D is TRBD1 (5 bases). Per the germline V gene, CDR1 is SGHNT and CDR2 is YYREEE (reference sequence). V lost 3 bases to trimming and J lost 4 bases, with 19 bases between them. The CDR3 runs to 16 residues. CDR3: CASSSPEGPLGTEAFF. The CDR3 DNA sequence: TGTGCCAGCAGCTCCCCGGAGGGGCCACTCGGCACTGAAGCTTTCTTT.

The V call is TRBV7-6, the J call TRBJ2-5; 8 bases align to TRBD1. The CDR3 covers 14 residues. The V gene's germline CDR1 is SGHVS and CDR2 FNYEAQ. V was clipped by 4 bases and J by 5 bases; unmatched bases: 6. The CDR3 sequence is CASSSSGGWETQYF. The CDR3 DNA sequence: TGTGCCAGCAGCTCCTCAGGGGGCTGGGAGACCCAGTACTTC.

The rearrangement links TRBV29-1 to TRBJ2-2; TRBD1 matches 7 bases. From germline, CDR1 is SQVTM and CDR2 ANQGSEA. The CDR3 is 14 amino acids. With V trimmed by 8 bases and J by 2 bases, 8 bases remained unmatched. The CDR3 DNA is TGCAGCATCTACGGGACAGAAAACACCGGGGAGCTGTTTTTT. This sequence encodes CSIYGTENTGELFF.

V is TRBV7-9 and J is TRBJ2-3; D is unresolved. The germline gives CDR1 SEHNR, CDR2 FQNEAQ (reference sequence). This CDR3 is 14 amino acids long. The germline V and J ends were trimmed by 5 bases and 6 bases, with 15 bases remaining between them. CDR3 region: CASSHPLRGDTQYF. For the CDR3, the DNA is TGTGCCAGCAGCCACCCCCTTCGTGGGGATACGCAGTATTTT.

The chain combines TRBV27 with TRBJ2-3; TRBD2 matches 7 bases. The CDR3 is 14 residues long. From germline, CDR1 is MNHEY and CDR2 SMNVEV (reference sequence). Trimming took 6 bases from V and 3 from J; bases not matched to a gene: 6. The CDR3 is CASRGAGSTDTQYF. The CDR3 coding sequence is TGTGCCAGCAGGGGAGCGGGATCGACAGATACGCAGTATTTT.

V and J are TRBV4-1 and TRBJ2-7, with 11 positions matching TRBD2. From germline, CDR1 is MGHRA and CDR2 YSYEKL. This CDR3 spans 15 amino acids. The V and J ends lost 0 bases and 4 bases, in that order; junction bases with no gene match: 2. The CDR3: CASSQEASGRYEQYF. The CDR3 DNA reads TGCGCCAGCAGCCAAGAGGCTAGCGGGAGGTACGAGCAGTACTTC.

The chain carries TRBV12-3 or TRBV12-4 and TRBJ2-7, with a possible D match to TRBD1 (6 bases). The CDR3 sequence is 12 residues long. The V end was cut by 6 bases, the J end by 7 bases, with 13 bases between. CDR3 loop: CASSPRGAEQYF. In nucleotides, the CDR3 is TGTGCCAGCAGCCCCAGGGGCGCGGAGCAGTACTTC.

The chain's CDR3 is CASSLEVGQPQHF. The CDR3 nucleotides are TGTGCCAGCAGCTTGGAAGTAGGTCAGCCCCAGCATTTT. The V and J genes are TRBV5-4 and TRBJ1-5, with D hard to call. This CDR3 has 13 amino acids. Germline values: CDR1 SGHNT, CDR2 YYREEE (reference sequence). The germline V and J ends were trimmed by 0 bases and 6 bases, with 7 bases remaining between them.

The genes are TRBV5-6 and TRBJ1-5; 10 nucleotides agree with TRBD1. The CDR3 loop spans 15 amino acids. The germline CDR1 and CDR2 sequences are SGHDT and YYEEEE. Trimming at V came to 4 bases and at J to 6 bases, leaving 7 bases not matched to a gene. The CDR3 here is CASSRGTGVLQPQHF. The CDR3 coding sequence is TGTGCCAGCAGCCGCGGGACAGGGGTACTTCAGCCCCAGCATTTT. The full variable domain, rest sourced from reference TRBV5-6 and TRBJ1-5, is DAGVTQSPTHLIKTRGQQVTLRCSPKSGHDTVSWYQQALGQGPQFIFQYYEEEERQRGNFPDRFSGHQFPNYSSELNVNALLLGDSALYLCASSRGTGVLQPQHFGDGTRLSIL.

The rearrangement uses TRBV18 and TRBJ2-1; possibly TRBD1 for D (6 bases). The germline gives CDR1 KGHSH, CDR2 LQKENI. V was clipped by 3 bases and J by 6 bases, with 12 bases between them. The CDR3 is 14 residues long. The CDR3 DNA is TGTGCCAGCTCACCGACAGGATTTTTCAATGAGCAGTTCTTC. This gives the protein CASSPTGFFNEQFF. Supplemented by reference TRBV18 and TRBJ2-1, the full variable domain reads NAGVMQNPRHLVRRRGQEARLRCSPMKGHSHVYWYRQLPEEGLKFMVYLQKENIIDESGMPKERFSAEFPKEGPSILRIQQVVRGDSAAYFCASSPTGFFNEQFFGPGTRLTVL.

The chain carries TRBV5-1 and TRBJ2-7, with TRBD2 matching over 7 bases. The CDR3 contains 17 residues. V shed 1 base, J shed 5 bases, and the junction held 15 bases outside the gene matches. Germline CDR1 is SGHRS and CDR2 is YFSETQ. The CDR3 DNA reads TGCGCCAGCAGCTTGAAGGTTCGAGCGGGAAACCCGGACGAGCAGTACTTC. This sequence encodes CASSLKVRAGNPDEQYF. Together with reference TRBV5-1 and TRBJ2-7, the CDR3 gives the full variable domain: KAGVTQTPRYLIKTRGQQVTLSCSPISGHRSVSWYQQTPGQGLQFLFEYFSETQRNKGNFPGRFSGRQFSNSRSEMNVSTLELGDSALYLCASSLKVRAGNPDEQYFGPGTRLTVT.